This is a list of T cell receptor beta chains from one sample in a study of T cell changes during pregnancy in multiple sclerosis. TCRdb keeps only in-frame clones here, not all; method: immunoSEQ multiplex PCR. The sample shows 55,000 to 65,000 clones, 94% of them seen only once. The input for sequencing was CD8+ T cells from peripheral blood mononuclear cells, taken in the third trimester of pregnancy. The receptors were sampled from a female donor with multiple sclerosis, enrolled in a pregnancy study. Each CDR3 is given with its conserved first and last residue. The D gene is left open where the match is weak. Only part of the rows carry a size: once, few, many, or a class if the clone is expanded.

d_gene,j_gene,abundance,v_gene,CDR3nt,CDR3aa
TRBD2,TRBJ2-4,-,TRBV6-1,TGTGCCAGCAGTGACTTAGCGGGAGGCTCAAACATTCAGTACTTC,CASSDLAGGSNIQYF
TRBD1,TRBJ1-1,-,TRBV4-2,TGTGCCAGCAGCCAGGGGACAGGGGATTACACTGAAGCTTTCTTT,CASSQGTGDYTEAFF
TRBD2,TRBJ2-5,-,TRBV5-1,TGCGCCAGCATACCGGGACTAGCGGGAGGATATGGAGAGACCCAGTACTTC,CASIPGLAGGYGETQYF
-,TRBJ1-1,few,TRBV30,TGTGCCTGGAGTGTACGGTGGGGGCCGTCTGAAGCTTTCTTT,CAWSVRWGPSEAFF
TRBD1,TRBJ2-5,-,TRBV4-1,TGCGCCAGCAGCCGACCGGGACAGGGCTACGAGACCCAGTACTTC,CASSRPGQGYETQYF
-,TRBJ1-3,-,TRBV27,TGTGCCAGCAGCCCCCGGCAGGCTGGAAACACCATATATTTT,CASSPRQAGNTIYF
TRBD1,TRBJ2-1,-,TRBV4-3,TGCGCCAGCAGCCAAGAAGCAGCCGGGACAGCAGTTAATGAGCAGTTCTTC,CASSQEAAGTAVNEQFF
TRBD1,TRBJ1-1,once,TRBV5-1,TGCGCCAGCAGCTTGGATGGGACAGGGGCCGCTGAAGCTTTCTTT,CASSLDGTGAAEAFF
TRBD1,TRBJ1-5,-,TRBV6-5,TGTGCCAGCAGTACCGGACAGGGCCAGCCCCAGCATTTT,CASSTGQGQPQHF
-,TRBJ2-5,-,TRBV7-6,TGTGCCAGCAGCTTCTTAACTGAGGTCCAAGAGACCCAGTACTTC,CASSFLTEVQETQYF
-,TRBJ2-3,once,TRBV12-1,TGTGCCAGCAGCTTTGAGGCGGAAAGCACAGATACGCAGTATTTT,CASSFEAESTDTQYF
-,TRBJ1-5,once,TRBV5-1,TGCGCCAGCAGCTTAACGACAGGAAACAATCAGCCCCAGCATTTT,CASSLTTGNNQPQHF
TRBD1,TRBJ1-1,once,TRBV2,TGTGCCAGCCGGTTCGGACAGGGGGATTCCGAAGCTTTCTTT,CASRFGQGDSEAFF
-,TRBJ2-5,-,TRBV7-6,TGTGCCAGCAGCTCCGACACGTGGCAAGAGACCCAGTACTTC,CASSSDTWQETQYF
TRBD2,TRBJ2-2,-,TRBV7-9,TGTGCCAGCACCTCACCCGGACTAGCGGGAGGGGCCGGGGAGCTGTTTTTT,CASTSPGLAGGAGELFF
-,TRBJ2-1,-,TRBV5-1,TGCGCCAGCAGCTTGTTTGACAGTTACAATGAGCAGTTCTTC,CASSLFDSYNEQFF
TRBD2,TRBJ2-7,-,TRBV10-3,TGTGCCATCAGTGGGGTGGCTAGCGGGGGCCTCTCCTACGAGCAGTACTTC,CAISGVASGGLSYEQYF
-,TRBJ2-7,-,TRBV11-2,TGTGCCAGCAGCTTAGATGCAGGGATGTACTACGAGCAGTACTTC,CASSLDAGMYYEQYF
-,TRBJ2-1,-,TRBV19,TGTGCCAGTAGTATAGGACGTCCCCGGCTTCGGGATAATGAGCAGTTCTTC,CASSIGRPRLRDNEQFF
-,TRBJ1-5,-,TRBV28,TGTGCCAGCAGTTTGGGGCAGGGCATCCAGCCCCAGCATTTT,CASSLGQGIQPQHF
TRBD1,TRBJ2-7,-,TRBV6-5,TGTGCCAGCAGTTACTCCCAGGGACAGGAAGCCTACGAGCAGTACTTC,CASSYSQGQEAYEQYF
TRBD1,TRBJ2-2,-,TRBV27,TGTGCCAGCAGTCTCGGCCCCGGGACAGAGGGCAGGGAGCTGTTTTTT,CASSLGPGTEGRELFF
TRBD1,TRBJ1-4,-,TRBV7-2,TGTGCCAGCAGCTTCTACGGGACAGGGTACGAAAAACTGTTTTTT,CASSFYGTGYEKLFF
TRBD1,TRBJ1-3,-,TRBV6-5,TGTGCCAGCAGCGGGACAGATTCCTCTGGAAACACCATATATTTT,CASSGTDSSGNTIYF
-,TRBJ2-5,-,TRBV7-8,TGTGCCAGCAGACGCCGGGACTTCCAAGAGACCCAGTACTTC,CASRRRDFQETQYF
-,TRBJ2-7,-,TRBV10-2,TGCGCCAGCAGTGAGTTTAGTCCCCCTTACGAGCAGTACTTC,CASSEFSPPYEQYF
-,TRBJ1-4,-,TRBV13,TGTGCCAGCAGCTTAGGAAACATCGCAACTAATGAAAAACTGTTTTTT,CASSLGNIATNEKLFF
-,TRBJ1-2,-,TRBV2,TGTGCCAGCAAAACAGTTCTCTATGGCTACACCTTC,CASKTVLYGYTF
TRBD2,TRBJ2-7,-,TRBV6-5,TGTGCCAGCAGTTACTCGGGCGGGAGGGTCTCCTACGAGCAGTACTTC,CASSYSGGRVSYEQYF
TRBD1,TRBJ1-1,-,TRBV14,TGTGCCAGCAGCCAAGACCCGGCAGGGGGCCCGAACACTGAAGCTTTCTTT,CASSQDPAGGPNTEAFF
-,TRBJ2-6,-,TRBV6-4,TGTGCCAGCAGTGAAGGAGGAGGGGAGGTCAACGTCCTGACTTTC,CASSEGGGEVNVLTF
-,TRBJ1-5,-,TRBV7-3,TGTGCCAGCAGCTTAGTCGGGCAGCCCCAGCATTTT,CASSLVGQPQHF
TRBD2,TRBJ2-1,-,TRBV6-4,TGTGCCAGCAGTGTGGGACTAGCGGGTGACAATGAGCAGTTCTTC,CASSVGLAGDNEQFF
TRBD2,TRBJ2-7,-,TRBV9,TGTGCCAGCAGCGCACCTAGCGGGAGGGCGGGCGAGCAGTACTTC,CASSAPSGRAGEQYF
TRBD1,TRBJ1-1,-,TRBV4-3,TGCGCCAGCAGCGAGGACAGGGGGCAAGGTACTGAAGCTTTCTTT,CASSEDRGQGTEAFF
-,TRBJ1-2,-,TRBV9,TGTGCCAGCAGCGGGAGGGAAGGGTGGGCCTATGGCTACACCTTC,CASSGREGWAYGYTF
-,TRBJ1-1,-,TRBV28,TGTGCCAGCAGTTTAAACAGCCACACTGAAGCTTTCTTT,CASSLNSHTEAFF
TRBD2,TRBJ2-1,-,TRBV6-5,TGTGCCAGCAGTTACAGGCGGGCTAGCGGGAGAAATGAGCAGTTCTTC,CASSYRRASGRNEQFF
TRBD1,TRBJ2-7,-,TRBV7-8,TGTGCCAGCAGCCCCGGGACAGGGGAGTACGAGCAGTACTTC,CASSPGTGEYEQYF
TRBD2,TRBJ2-1,-,TRBV7-9,TGTGCCAGCAGCTTAGCGTTAGCGGGAGTTTTCGATGAGCAGTTCTTC,CASSLALAGVFDEQFF
-,TRBJ1-1,-,TRBV28,TGTGCCAGCAGACCGAAGCCAGGAACGCTCGACCGGGCTTTCTTT,CASRPKPGTLDRAFF
-,TRBJ2-1,once,TRBV4-1,TGCGCCAGCAGCCAAACCGGCAATGAGCAGTTCTTC,CASSQTGNEQFF
-,TRBJ2-3,once,TRBV7-6,TGTGCCAGCAGCCCTAGCGTGAGCACAGATACGCAGTATTTT,CASSPSVSTDTQYF
-,TRBJ1-1,-,TRBV10-3,TGTGCCATCAGTGAGTCGATGGGGGGGAACACTGAAGCTTTCTTT,CAISESMGGNTEAFF
-,TRBJ2-7,-,TRBV18,TGTGCCAGCTCTCAGAGGAGATTCTTACACTCCTACGAGCAGTACTTC,CASSQRRFLHSYEQYF